The clone carrying this T cell receptor (beta chain) was detected a few times. Antigen: not known. This sample stems from a study of regulatory T cells in long-lasting Graves disease. The study's findings and limits: Segments TRBV28, TRBJ1-2 and TRBJ2-5 showed preferential usage in persistent disease. Persistent Graves' patients showed less TCR diversity than newly diagnosed ones. Rather than thyroid tissue, only peripheral blood underwent study.

Library construction for TCR beta used iRepertoire HTBI primers and Arm-PCR of CDR3 regions. Each CDR3 protein gets one entry after TCRdb re-called the multiplex PCR reads with MiXCR. The repertoire holds roughly 380,000 distinct CDR3 sequences, with 15% to 17% as singletons. Trimming shortened V by 7 bases and J by 2 bases, and 5 bases separated the two germline ends. The V gene's germline CDR1 is SQVTM and CDR2 ANQGSEA. CDR3 size: 10 residues. The time point here: newly diagnosed GD, antithyroid drugs for less than 3 months. Preparation of the TCR library used RNA extracted from PBMCs. Patient provenance is recorded as an endocrinology department in Xi'an, China.

This clonotype was sampled from a female donor with Graves disease. The sample here was peripheral blood mononuclear cells (PBMCs), taken at new diagnosis, from a patient treated with antithyroid drugs. This chain connects TRBV29-1 to TRBJ1-1; D is ambiguous. The CDR3 bases are TGCAGCGCCCAAAACACTGAAGCTTTCTTT. This translates into CSAQNTEAFF.